This is a list of T cell receptor beta chains from one sample in a study of CXCR4 blockade with PD-1 therapy in pancreatic cancer. Sequencing used immunoSEQ multiplex PCR; TCRdb keeps in-frame clones, though not all of them. This sample has about 5,200 clones; around three fifths occur once, and the top ten carry about 6.6%. The sequenced sample was tumor tissue. These receptors were taken from a human donor with pancreatic ductal adenocarcinoma. CDR3s include the opening cysteine and the closing phenylalanine or tryptophan. A D gene is named only where the DNA matches it firmly. Size tells how often a clone was seen (once, few, many) or the class of an expanded clone, and some rows leave it out.

>few|TRBJ2-7|TRBV6-8|NA
TGTGCCAGCAGTTACGAGGGATACGAGCAGTACTTC
CASSYEGYEQYF
>NA|TRBJ2-6|TRBV5-1|TRBD1
TGCGCCAGCAGCTTACAGGGGTCTGGGGCCAACGTCCTGACTTTC
CASSLQGSGANVLTF
>NA|TRBJ1-3|TRBV19|NA
TGTGCCAGTAGTCCACAGGGCCTCTCTGGAAACACCATATATTTT
CASSPQGLSGNTIYF
>NA|TRBJ2-5|TRBV6-9|NA
TGTGCCAGCAGTGACGTTTACGGGCCCCAAGAGACCCAGTACTTC
CASSDVYGPQETQYF
>NA|TRBJ1-5|TRBV19|NA
TGTGCCAGTAGTATAGACAGGGATCAGCCCCAGCATTTT
CASSIDRDQPQHF
>NA|TRBJ2-7|TRBV14|NA
TGTGCCAGCAGCCTGGGGGGGCAAGGACTCGAGCAGTACTTC
CASSLGGQGLEQYF
>NA|TRBJ2-7|TRBV30|TRBD1
TGTGCCTGGAGTACCGCCGGGACAGGGGTCTACGAGCAGTACTTC
CAWSTAGTGVYEQYF
>NA|TRBJ1-2|TRBV28|NA
TGTGCCAGCAGTCCTACAACCTACTATGGCTACACCTTC
CASSPTTYYGYTF
>NA|TRBJ2-1|TRBV6-8|NA
TGTGCCATCAGTGGCGGCCACCAACTCTCCTACAATGAGCAGTTCTTC
CAISGGHQLSYNEQFF
>NA|TRBJ1-3|TRBV19|NA
TGTGCCAGTAGTATTCCTGGACAACCTGGAAACACCATATATTTT
CASSIPGQPGNTIYF
>NA|TRBJ1-5|TRBV19|NA
TGTGCCAGTAGTATCCGGAATCAGCCCCAGCATTTT
CASSIRNQPQHF
>NA|TRBJ1-2|TRBV9|NA
TGTGCCAGCAGCGTAGCTGCAGGGCAAGGTTTCTACACCTTC
CASSVAAGQGFYTF
>few|TRBJ2-4|TRBV2|TRBD2
TGTGCCAGCAGTTTTAGCGGGAGGGAAAACATTCAGTACTTC
CASSFSGRENIQYF
>few|TRBJ2-1|TRBV6-4|NA
TGTGCCGGCCGGGGAGGCAATGAGCAGTTCTTC
CAGRGGNEQFF
>NA|TRBJ1-1|TRBV29-1|NA
TGCAGCGTAGCTAAGATGAACACTGAAGCTTTCTTT
CSVAKMNTEAFF
>medium-sized|TRBJ2-3|TRBV4-1|NA
TGCGCCAGCAGCCAAGGGTTACGGATAAGCACAGATACGCAGTATTTT
CASSQGLRISTDTQYF
>few|TRBJ1-3|TRBV19|TRBD1
TGTGCCAGTAGTTCGAGACAGGGGAGCTCTGGAAACACCATATATTTT
CASSSRQGSSGNTIYF
>NA|TRBJ1-1|TRBV29-1|NA
TGCAGCGTTGGACGGATGAACACTGAAGCTTTCTTT
CSVGRMNTEAFF
>NA|TRBJ1-3|TRBV19|NA
TGTGCCAGTAGTGCCACCCTCCAGAGCTCTGGAAACACCATATATTTT
CASSATLQSSGNTIYF
>NA|TRBJ2-7|TRBV15|TRBD1
TGTGCCACCAGCCCCCGGACAGGGGGCTACGAGCAGTACTTC
CATSPRTGGYEQYF
>NA|TRBJ2-1|TRBV19|TRBD2
TGTGCCAGTAGTGCTAGCGGGAGGGCCTTGGCCAAGCAGTTCTTC
CASSASGRALAKQFF
>NA|TRBJ2-7|TRBV7-6|TRBD1
TGTACCAGCCTAAAAGCGCAGGGGGTTTCCTACGAGCAGTACTTC
CTSLKAQGVSYEQYF
>NA|TRBJ1-5|TRBV28|TRBD1
TGTGCCAGCAGTTCGGGACAGGGGAGCAATCAGCCCCAGCATTTT
CASSSGQGSNQPQHF
>NA|TRBJ1-3|TRBV19|NA
TGTGCCAGTAGTATTAACACCGGAAACACCATATATTTT
CASSINTGNTIYF
>NA|TRBJ2-2|TRBV9|NA
TGTGCCAGCAGCGTAGAAATTAGCGGGAACACCGGGGAGCTGTTTTTT
CASSVEISGNTGELFF
>once|TRBJ2-1|TRBV30|NA
TGTGCCAGGGGGGACGGGAATGAGCAGTTCTTC
CARGDGNEQFF
>NA|TRBJ1-6|TRBV6-8|NA
TGTGCCAGCAGTTACGGGCAGGGTTCACCCCTCCACTTT
CASSYGQGSPLHF
>once|TRBJ2-7|TRBV28|NA
TGTGCCAGCAGTTCATGGGGGCGCGACGAGCAGTACTTC
CASSSWGRDEQYF
>once|TRBJ1-5|TRBV18|TRBD1
TGTGCCAGCTCACCACTAGGGGACAGCGATCAGCCCCAGCATTTT
CASSPLGDSDQPQHF
>few|TRBJ2-2|TRBV4-1|NA
TGCGCCAGCAGCCGGTCTATCGGGGAGCTGTTTTTT
CASSRSIGELFF
>NA|TRBJ2-7|TRBV15|TRBD1
TGTGCCACCAGCAGAGATCACACAGGGGATCCCTACGAGCAGTACTTC
CATSRDHTGDPYEQYF
>few|TRBJ2-3|TRBV9|TRBD1
TGTGCCAGCAGTCAGGGGGACACAGATACGCAGTATTTT
CASSQGDTDTQYF
>NA|TRBJ2-7|TRBV14|TRBD1
TGTGCCAGCAGCCGGACAGGGGCCGCCTTCGGCGAGCAGTACTTC
CASSRTGAAFGEQYF
>few|TRBJ1-2|TRBV28|TRBD1
TGTGCCAGCAGTGGCGGACAGGCGTCTTGGGGCTACACCTTC
CASSGGQASWGYTF
>NA|TRBJ2-1|TRBV29-1|TRBD1
TGCAGCACGGACAGGAACACGAATGAGCAGTTCTTC
CSTDRNTNEQFF
>few|TRBJ1-4|TRBV30|TRBD1
TGTGCCTGGAGTGTAACAGGGGGATATGAAAAACTGTTTTTT
CAWSVTGGYEKLFF
>NA|TRBJ2-1|TRBV10-1|NA
TGCGCCAACCCCCGATATTACATGGGTGAGCAGTTCTTC
CANPRYYMGEQFF
>NA|TRBJ2-7|TRBV12-5|NA
TGTGCTAGTGGTTTGGTACCCCCTCCAATCTACGAGCAGTACTTC
CASGLVPPPIYEQYF
>NA|TRBJ1-1|TRBV19|TRBD1
TGTGCCAGTAGCCAGGGGGCCCACACTGAAGCTTTCTTT
CASSQGAHTEAFF
>few|TRBJ2-1|TRBV19|TRBD2
TGTGCCAGTAGTACCTCACTAGCGTCATACAATGAGCAGTTCTTC
CASSTSLASYNEQFF
>NA|TRBJ1-5|TRBV29-1|NA
TGCAGCGTTGGGACAGAAAATCAGCCCCAGCATTTT
CSVGTENQPQHF
>few|TRBJ2-1|TRBV28|NA
TGTGCCACCCGGAGGTCCTACAATGAGCAGTTCTTC
CATRRSYNEQFF
>once|TRBJ2-5|TRBV19|TRBD2
TGTGCCAGTAGTGTCCCCGGACTAGCGGGGCGGGAGACCCAGTACTTC
CASSVPGLAGRETQYF
>NA|TRBJ2-7|TRBV23-1|NA
TGCGCCAGCAGTGCAGGGCACCGGACTACCCCCGGAGAGCAGTACTTC
CASSAGHRTTPGEQYF
>NA|TRBJ2-7|TRBV19|NA
TGTGCCAGTAGTCCGGGACAAAGCTCCTACGAGCAGTACTTC
CASSPGQSSYEQYF
>NA|TRBJ1-1|TRBV6-8|NA
TGTGCCAGCAGTTATGGCCACCGGGGGCCGAACACTGAAGCTTTCTTT
CASSYGHRGPNTEAFF
>NA|TRBJ2-1|TRBV14|NA
TGTGCCAGCAGCCCAACCGGGCGAACCTACAATGAGCAGTTCTTC
CASSPTGRTYNEQFF
>NA|TRBJ2-2|TRBV6-8|TRBD1
TGTGCCAGCAAAACATCTCCGGGACAGGGAAACACCGGGGAGCTGTTTTTT
CASKTSPGQGNTGELFF
>NA|TRBJ2-1|TRBV19|NA
TGTGCCAGTAGTCCCAGGTACAATGAGCAGTTCTTC
CASSPRYNEQFF
>NA|TRBJ1-1|TRBV28|NA
TGTGCCAGCAGCCCCAACAGGATAAAGAGCACTGAAGCTTTCTTT
CASSPNRIKSTEAFF
>NA|TRBJ2-2|TRBV29-1|NA
TGCAGCGGGGACGCCCCGAACACCGGGGAGCTGTTTTTT
CSGDAPNTGELFF
>NA|TRBJ2-7|TRBV19|TRBD1
TGTGCCAATAGTGCGAGCACTAGGACAGGGGGCTACGAGCAGTACTTC
CANSASTRTGGYEQYF
>NA|TRBJ2-5|TRBV18|NA
TGTGCCAGCTCACCAATAGTTGGTGAGACCCAGTACTTC
CASSPIVGETQYF
>NA|TRBJ1-1|TRBV9|NA
TGTGCCAGCAACTCTCCCTCGTCGAACACTGAAGCTTTCTTT
CASNSPSSNTEAFF
>NA|TRBJ2-5|TRBV5-1|TRBD2
TGCGCCAGCAGCCCAGGGACTAGCGGGGGTGAGACCCAGTACTTC
CASSPGTSGGETQYF
>once|TRBJ2-1|TRBV1|NA
TGCGCCAGCAGCCAAAGTACCACGGGACTAGCGGGAAACAATGAGCAGTTCTTC
CASSQSTTGLAGNNEQFF
>NA|TRBJ1-2|TRBV6-8|NA
TGTGCCAGCAGTTACGGAGGAGGCGCGGGCTATGGCTACACCTTC
CASSYGGGAGYGYTF
>NA|TRBJ2-7|TRBV6-8|NA
TGTGCCAGCAGTTACCAGGACGGGCTCCCCTACGAGCAGTACTTC
CASSYQDGLPYEQYF
>NA|TRBJ1-1|TRBV29-1|NA
TGCAGCGCCGAGGGATCAGGCCCTGAAGCTTTCTTT
CSAEGSGPEAFF